This record concerns one T cell receptor beta chain sequence. Authors' data handling: Reference gene primer amplification gave estimated nucleated cell counts. Using immunoSEQ multiplex PCR, the repertoire was profiled, and TCRdb retains in-frame clones only, with some absent. V, J and clone size are those of that table, while D and trimming were read from the DNA. The data show about 400,000 clones, with 70% to 90% seen just once and roughly 1.9% held by the top ten. The record originates from a study of blood T cell repertoires in COVID-19. Which cohort a participant joined came from the clinical history participants gave. Germline assignment: CDR1 SNHLY and CDR2 FYNNEI. Trimming took 7 bases from V and 4 from J, leaving 23 bases between them. This CDR3 is 16 amino acids long.

The genes are TRBV2 and TRBJ2-7, with D tentatively TRBD2 (5 bases). Sequencing used PBMCs or T cells enriched from blood (not recorded which). The TCR originated in a woman under 30 with acute COVID-19. CDR3 sequence: CASTPMVGDHLYEQYF. The CDR3 DNA is TGTGCCAGCACTCCAATGGTGGGAGACCATCTGTACGAGCAGTACTTC.